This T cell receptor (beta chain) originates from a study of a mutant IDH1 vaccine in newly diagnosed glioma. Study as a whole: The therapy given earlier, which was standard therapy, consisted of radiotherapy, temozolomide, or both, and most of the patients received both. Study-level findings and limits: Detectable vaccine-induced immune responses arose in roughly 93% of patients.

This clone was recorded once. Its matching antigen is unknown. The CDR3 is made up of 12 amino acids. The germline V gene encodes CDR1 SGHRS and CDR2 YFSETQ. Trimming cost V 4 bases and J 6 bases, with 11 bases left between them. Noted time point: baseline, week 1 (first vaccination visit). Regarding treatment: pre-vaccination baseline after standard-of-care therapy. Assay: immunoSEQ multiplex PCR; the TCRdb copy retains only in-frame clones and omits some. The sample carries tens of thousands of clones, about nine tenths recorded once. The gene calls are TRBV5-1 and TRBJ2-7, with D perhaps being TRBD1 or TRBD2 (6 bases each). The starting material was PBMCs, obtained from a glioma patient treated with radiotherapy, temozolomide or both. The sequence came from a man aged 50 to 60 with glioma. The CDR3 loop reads CASSATGAEQYF. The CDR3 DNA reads TGCGCCAGCAGCGCCACGGGGGCCGAGCAGTACTTC.